This TCR beta chain was identified in a study of T cells in Graves' hyperthyroidism and ophthalmopathy. This clonotype was seen a few times. Its antigen remains unknown. The germline CDR1 and CDR2 sequences are ENHRY and SYGVKD. The J segment lost 2 bases and the V segment lost 2 bases, leaving 2 bases of the junction unmatched. This CDR3 has 15 amino acids. The study's findings and limits: Most thyroid clonotypes that were expanded above 0.001 also turned up in blood. Before onset, ophthalmopathy was predicted by the model a median approximately 6.5 months earlier.

A lack of ophthalmopathy progression within 18 months defined stable Graves' hyperthyroidism. Authors of the study amplified TCR beta CDR3 regions from RNA transcripts. Using the HTBI primer set, a first-round RT-PCR was run on the TCR CDR3. TCRdb reprocessed the multiplex PCR reads with MiXCR, giving one entry per CDR3 protein. The sample yields hundreds of thousands of distinct CDR3 sequences, over 15% seen once. V and J are TRBV10-3 and TRBJ2-7; 11 positions match TRBD1. This TCR was sampled from a woman between 18 and 29 years old with Graves' hyperthyroidism. Sequenced sample: blood. The DNA of the CDR3 is TGTGCCATCAGTGAGCTGGGACAGGGGGCCTACGAGCAGTACTTC. It specifies CAISELGQGAYEQYF.